This T cell receptor beta chain is drawn from a study of shared clonotypes between healthy human individuals. Findings of the study overall: Richness estimates generally favored naive over memory subsets. Represented diversity, genetic and exposure-history alike, was limited by few donors. A handful of donors shared approximately 5% of their naive CD4 clonotypes.

This table comes from immunoSEQ multiplex PCR, and its TCRdb copy is limited to in-frame clones, with some not included. The sample records some 1,100,000 clones, 70% to 80% being singletons. CD4+ cells were split into CD45RA+ naive and CD45RA-negative memory subsets. Worth noting for this clone: Its antigen is unknown.

V was pared by 0 bases and J by 0 bases, with 10 bases between. Germline V CDR1 and CDR2: SGDLS, YYNGEE. The CDR3 runs 16 residues. The chain combines TRBV9 with TRBJ1-3; the D is unclear. This receptor was obtained from a man between 18 and 29 years old in good health. Some clones in this sample may be carry-over from other donors' samples. The source material was memory CD4+ T cells from PBMCs. Subset in this sample: CD45RA-negative fraction. The CDR3 region is CASSVALLDSGNTIYF. In DNA form, the CDR3 reads TGTGCCAGCAGCGTAGCGTTACTGGACTCTGGAAACACCATATATTTT.